This T cell receptor beta chain was identified during a study of vaccination and CD4 T cells after COVID-19. As for the study in general: Overlapping spike peptides served as the stimulus for the cells. These peptides came from SARS-CoV-2 and from the common cold coronaviruses HCoV-NL63, HCoV-OC43 and HCoV-229E.

Deletions cut 3 bases from V and 1 base from J, with 12 bases between. Germline loops: CDR1 MNHNS, CDR2 SASEGT. This CDR3 has 15 residues. Treatment given: roughly 11-day PBMC culture with coronavirus spike peptide pools or control peptides (ViraFEST assay). TCRs were sequenced by ViraFEST after antigen-specific T cells had been expanded with peptide pools. Patients returned positive PCR results between March and December 2020, earlier than US Alpha, Beta and Delta variants. This clonotype was seen only a few times. Its antigen remains unknown. Study-wide findings and caveats: Relatively few convalescent patients were studied, without early post-infection timepoints.

Cultured CD4+ T-cell DNA underwent Oncomine TCR Beta short-read sequencing. Each CDR3 protein gets one entry after TCRdb re-called the PCR reads with MiXCR. The sample lists approximately 21,000 distinct CDR3 sequences, roughly 50% occurring once. The source is a human donor who had recovered from COVID-19. The chain recombines TRBV6-1 with TRBJ2-5, with D possibly matching TRBD1 (6 bases). The specimen was CD4+ T cells from blood, cultured in vitro. The CDR3 reads CASSEDSSAQETQYF. The DNA of the CDR3 is TGTGCCAGCAGTGAGGACAGCTCAGCCCAAGAGACCCAGTACTTC.